Sequencing of this TCR beta chain was carried out in a study of blood T cell repertoires in COVID-19. Turning to the study itself: T cells, B-cell-depleted T cells, or PBMCs supplied cDNA or gDNA.

Study processing details: Amplified reference gene primers provided the basis for estimating nucleated cell counts. Sequencing used immunoSEQ multiplex PCR; TCRdb keeps in-frame clones, though not all of them. D and trimming were read from the DNA, whereas the V and J calls and clone size are those reported in that table. The sample lists around 140,000 clones, over 70% occurring once. Germline trimming cut 5 bases from V and 11 bases from J; bases unmatched to any gene: 13. CDR3 length equals 15 residues. Per germline, CDR1 SGHTA and CDR2 FQGNSA. Material for sequencing was peripheral blood. This sequence joins TRBV7-2 and TRBJ2-3; the match to TRBD1 covers 10 bases. The receptor's source is a middle-aged man with active COVID-19. Here the CDR3 reads CASSPSGTGVRGQYF. The CDR3 nucleotides read TGTGCCAGCAGCCCGTCCGGGACAGGGGTTAGGGGGCAGTATTTT.